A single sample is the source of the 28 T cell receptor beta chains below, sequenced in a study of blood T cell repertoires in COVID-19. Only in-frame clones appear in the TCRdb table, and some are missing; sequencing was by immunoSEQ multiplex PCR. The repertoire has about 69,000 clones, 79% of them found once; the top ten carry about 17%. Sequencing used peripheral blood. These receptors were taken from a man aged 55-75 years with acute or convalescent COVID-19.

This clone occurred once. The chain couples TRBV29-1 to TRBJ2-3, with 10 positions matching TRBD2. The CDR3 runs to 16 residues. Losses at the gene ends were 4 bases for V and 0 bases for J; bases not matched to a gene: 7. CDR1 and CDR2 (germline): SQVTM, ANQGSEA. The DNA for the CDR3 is TGCAGCGTTGGAGGCCTAGCGGGGGTTAGCACAGATACGCAGTATTTT. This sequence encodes CSVGGLAGVSTDTQYF.

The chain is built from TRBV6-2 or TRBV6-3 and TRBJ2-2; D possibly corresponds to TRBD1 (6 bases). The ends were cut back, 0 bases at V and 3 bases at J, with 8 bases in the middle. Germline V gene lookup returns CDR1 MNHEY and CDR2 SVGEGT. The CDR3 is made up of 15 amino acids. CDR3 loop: CASSYSRQDTGELFF. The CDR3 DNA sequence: TGTGCCAGCAGTTACTCGAGACAGGACACCGGGGAGCTGTTTTTT.

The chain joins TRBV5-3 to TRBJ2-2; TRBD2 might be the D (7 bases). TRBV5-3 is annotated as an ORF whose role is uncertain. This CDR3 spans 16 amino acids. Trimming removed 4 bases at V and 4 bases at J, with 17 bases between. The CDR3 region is CARSGGGPGGTGELFF. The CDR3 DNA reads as TGTGCCAGAAGCGGCGGGGGCCCTGGGGGCACCGGGGAGCTGTTTTTT.

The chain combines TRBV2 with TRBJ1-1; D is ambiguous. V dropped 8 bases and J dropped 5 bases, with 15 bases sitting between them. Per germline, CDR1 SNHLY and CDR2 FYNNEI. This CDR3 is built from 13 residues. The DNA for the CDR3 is TGTGCCAGCTTGGTCGGAGGGAGAACTGAAGCTTTCTTT. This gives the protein CASLVGGRTEAFF.

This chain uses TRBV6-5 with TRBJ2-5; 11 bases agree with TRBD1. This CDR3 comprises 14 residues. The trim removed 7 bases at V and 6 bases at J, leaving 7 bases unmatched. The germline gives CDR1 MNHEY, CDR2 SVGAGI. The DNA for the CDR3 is TGTGCCAGCAACCCCGGGACAGGGGGACAGACCCAGTACTTC. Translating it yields CASNPGTGGQTQYF.

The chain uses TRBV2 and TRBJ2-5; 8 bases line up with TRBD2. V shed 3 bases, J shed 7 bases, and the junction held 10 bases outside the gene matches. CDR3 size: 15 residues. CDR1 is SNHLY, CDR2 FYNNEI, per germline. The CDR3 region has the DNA TGTGCCAGCAGTGAGGAAGGTAGCGGGGCGCGGACCCAGTACTTC. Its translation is CASSEEGSGARTQYF. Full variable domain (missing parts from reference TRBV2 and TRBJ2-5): EPEVTQTPSHQVTQMGQEVILRCVPISNHLYFYWYRQILGQKVEFLVSFYNNEISEKSEIFDDQFSVERPDGSNFTLKIRSTKLEDSAMYFCASSEEGSGARTQYFGPGTRLLVL.

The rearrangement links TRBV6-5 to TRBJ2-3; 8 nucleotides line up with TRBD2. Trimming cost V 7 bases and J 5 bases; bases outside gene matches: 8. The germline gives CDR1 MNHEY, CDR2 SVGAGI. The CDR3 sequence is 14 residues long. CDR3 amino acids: CASKGVAGLDTQYF. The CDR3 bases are TGTGCCAGCAAGGGAGTAGCGGGATTAGATACGCAGTATTTT.

This chain's CDR3 is CASRGTSGETQYF. CDR3 nucleotide sequence: TGTGCCAGCAGAGGGACTAGTGGAGAGACCCAGTACTTC. V and J are TRBV9 and TRBJ2-5; 8 bases are a match to TRBD2. The V gene end was trimmed by 5 bases and the J gene end by 4 bases; junction bases not matched to a gene: 4. This CDR3 contains 13 residues. Germline-derived CDR1 and CDR2 are SGDLS and YYNGEE.

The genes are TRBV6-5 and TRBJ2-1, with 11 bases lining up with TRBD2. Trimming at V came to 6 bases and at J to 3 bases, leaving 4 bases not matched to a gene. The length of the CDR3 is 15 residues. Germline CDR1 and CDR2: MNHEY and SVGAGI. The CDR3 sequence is CASRLAGGLYNEQFF. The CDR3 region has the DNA TGTGCCAGCAGGCTAGCGGGGGGCCTCTACAATGAGCAGTTCTTC.

The CDR3 DNA reads TGTGCCAGCAGCTTGAATCTAAGGGGACAGGGGGTGTACGAGCAGTACTTC. This encodes CASSLNLRGQGVYEQYF. V is TRBV5-4 and J is TRBJ2-7, with TRBD1 identical over 11 bases. Germline values: CDR1 SGHNT, CDR2 YYREEE (reference sequence). V was clipped by 1 base and J by 4 bases; unmatched bases: 10. This CDR3 region has 17 residues.

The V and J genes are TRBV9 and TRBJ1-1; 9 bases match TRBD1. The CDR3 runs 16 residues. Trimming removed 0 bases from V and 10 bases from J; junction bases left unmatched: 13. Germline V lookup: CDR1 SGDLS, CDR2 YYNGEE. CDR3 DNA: TGTGCCAGCAGCGTAGCGGGGGTCCCACAGGGGGCGGTAGCTTTCTTT. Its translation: CASSVAGVPQGAVAFF.

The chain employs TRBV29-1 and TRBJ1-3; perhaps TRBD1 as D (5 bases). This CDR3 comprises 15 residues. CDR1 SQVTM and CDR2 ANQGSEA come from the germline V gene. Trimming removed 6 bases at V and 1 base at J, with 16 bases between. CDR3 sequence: CSVSGGSVSGNTIYF. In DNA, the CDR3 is TGCAGCGTCTCTGGGGGGAGCGTGTCTGGAAACACCATATATTTT.

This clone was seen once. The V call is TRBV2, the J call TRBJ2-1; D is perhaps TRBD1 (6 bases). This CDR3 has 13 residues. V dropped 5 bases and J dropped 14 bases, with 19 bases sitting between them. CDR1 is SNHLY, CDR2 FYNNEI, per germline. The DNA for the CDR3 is TGTGCCAGCAGTTTTTCGGACCCTAGGGGGAAGTTCTTC. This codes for CASSFSDPRGKFF.

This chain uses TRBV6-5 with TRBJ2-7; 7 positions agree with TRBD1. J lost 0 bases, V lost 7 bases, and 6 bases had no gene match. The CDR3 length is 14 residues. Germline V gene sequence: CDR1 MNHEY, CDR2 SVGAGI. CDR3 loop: CASTQDRISYEQYF. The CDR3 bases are TGTGCCAGCACCCAGGACAGGATCTCCTACGAGCAGTACTTC.

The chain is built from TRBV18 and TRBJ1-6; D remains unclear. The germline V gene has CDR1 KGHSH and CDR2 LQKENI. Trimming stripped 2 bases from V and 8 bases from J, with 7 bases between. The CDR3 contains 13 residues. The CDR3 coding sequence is TGTGCCAGCTCACCAAATTCGGATTCACCCCTCCACTTT. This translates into CASSPNSDSPLHF.

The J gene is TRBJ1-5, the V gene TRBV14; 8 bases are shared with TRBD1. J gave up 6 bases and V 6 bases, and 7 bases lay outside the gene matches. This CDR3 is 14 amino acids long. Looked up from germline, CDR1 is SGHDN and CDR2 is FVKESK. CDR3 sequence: CASSSGGAGQPQHF. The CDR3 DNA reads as TGTGCCAGCAGTTCAGGGGGCGCGGGTCAGCCCCAGCATTTT.

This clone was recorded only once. The CDR3 nucleotides are TGTGCCAGCAGTGACCGGACAGCTCAAGAGACCCAGTACTTC. Amino acid sequence: CASSDRTAQETQYF. This chain links TRBV2 with TRBJ2-5; a weak D match, TRBD1 (6 bases). This CDR3 has 14 amino acids. Trimming cost V 3 bases and J 2 bases, with 10 bases left between them. Germline V lookup: CDR1 SNHLY, CDR2 FYNNEI.

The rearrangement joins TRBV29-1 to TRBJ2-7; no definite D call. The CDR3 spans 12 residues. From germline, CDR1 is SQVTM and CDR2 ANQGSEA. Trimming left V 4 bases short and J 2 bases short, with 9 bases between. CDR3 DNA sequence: TGCAGCGTTGTCTACGCTACCTACGAGCAGTACTTC. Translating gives CSVVYATYEQYF.

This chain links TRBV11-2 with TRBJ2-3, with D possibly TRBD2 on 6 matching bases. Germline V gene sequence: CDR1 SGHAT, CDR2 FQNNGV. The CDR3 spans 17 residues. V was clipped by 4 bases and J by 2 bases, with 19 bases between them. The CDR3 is CASSYTLSRGTTDTQYF. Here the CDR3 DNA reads TGTGCCAGCAGCTACACCTTGTCTCGGGGGACCACAGATACGCAGTATTTT.

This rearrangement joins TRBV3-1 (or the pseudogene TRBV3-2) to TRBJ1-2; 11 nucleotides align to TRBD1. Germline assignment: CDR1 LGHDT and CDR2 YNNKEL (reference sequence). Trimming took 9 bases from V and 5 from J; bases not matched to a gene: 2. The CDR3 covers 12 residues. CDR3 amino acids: CASGQGAYGYTF. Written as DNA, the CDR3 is TGTGCCAGTGGACAGGGGGCTTATGGCTACACCTTC.

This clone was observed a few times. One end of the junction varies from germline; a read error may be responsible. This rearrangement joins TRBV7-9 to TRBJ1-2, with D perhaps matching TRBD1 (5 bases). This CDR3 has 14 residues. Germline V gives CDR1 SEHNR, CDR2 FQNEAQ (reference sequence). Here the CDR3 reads CASSFGTPKYGYTF. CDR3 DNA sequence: TGTGCCAGCAGCTTCGGGACTCCTAAGTATGGCTACACCTTC.

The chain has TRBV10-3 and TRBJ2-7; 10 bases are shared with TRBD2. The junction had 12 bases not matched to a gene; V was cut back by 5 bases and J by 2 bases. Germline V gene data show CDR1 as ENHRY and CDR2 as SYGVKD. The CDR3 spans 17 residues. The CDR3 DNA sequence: TGTGCCATCAGTCCAACCCCACGGACTAGCGGAGCCTACGAGCAGTACTTC. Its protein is CAISPTPRTSGAYEQYF.

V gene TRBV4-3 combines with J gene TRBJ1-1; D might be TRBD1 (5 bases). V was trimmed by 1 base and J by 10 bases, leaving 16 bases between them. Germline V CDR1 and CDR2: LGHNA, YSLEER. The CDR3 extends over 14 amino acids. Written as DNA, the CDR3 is TGCGCCAGCAGCCAAGTCGTCCAGGGTAATACAGCTTTCTTT. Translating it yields CASSQVVQGNTAFF.

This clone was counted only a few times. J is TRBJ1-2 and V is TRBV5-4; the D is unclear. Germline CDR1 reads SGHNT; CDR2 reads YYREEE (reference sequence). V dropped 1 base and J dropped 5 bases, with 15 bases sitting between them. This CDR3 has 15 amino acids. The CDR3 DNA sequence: TGTGCCAGCAGCTTGAAAGCGGAACGCCTTTATGGCTACACCTTC. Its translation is CASSLKAERLYGYTF.

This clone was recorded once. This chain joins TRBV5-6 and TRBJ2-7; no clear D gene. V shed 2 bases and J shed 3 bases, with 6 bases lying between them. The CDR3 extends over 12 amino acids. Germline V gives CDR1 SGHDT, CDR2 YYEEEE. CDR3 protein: CASSLPGYEQYF. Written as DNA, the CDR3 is TGTGCCAGCAGCTTACCGGGCTACGAGCAGTACTTC.

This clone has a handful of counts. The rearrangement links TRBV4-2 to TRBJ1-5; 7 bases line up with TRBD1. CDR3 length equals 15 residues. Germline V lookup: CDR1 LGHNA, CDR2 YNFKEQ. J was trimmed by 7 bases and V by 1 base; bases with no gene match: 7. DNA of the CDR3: TGTGCCAGCAGCCAAGTTGGGACAGCTTTACAGCCCCAGCATTTT. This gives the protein CASSQVGTALQPQHF.

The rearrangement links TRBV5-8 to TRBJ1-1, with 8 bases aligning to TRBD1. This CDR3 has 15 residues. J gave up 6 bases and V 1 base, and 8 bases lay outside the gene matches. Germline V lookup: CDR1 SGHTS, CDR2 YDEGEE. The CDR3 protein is CASSLQGAYFPEAFF. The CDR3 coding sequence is TGTGCCAGCAGCTTGCAGGGGGCCTATTTCCCTGAAGCTTTCTTT.

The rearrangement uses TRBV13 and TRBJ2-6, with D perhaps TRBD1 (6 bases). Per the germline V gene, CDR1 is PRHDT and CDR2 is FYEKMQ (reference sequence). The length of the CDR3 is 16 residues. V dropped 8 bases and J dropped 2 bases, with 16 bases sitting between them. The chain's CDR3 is CASRQARLAGANVLTF. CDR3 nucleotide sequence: TGTGCCAGCCGACAGGCCAGGCTGGCTGGGGCCAACGTCCTGACTTTC.